These T cell receptor beta chains were read from a single sample in a study of blood T cell repertoires in COVID-19. Sequenced by immunoSEQ multiplex PCR; TCRdb stores in-frame clones only, minus some. The data contain roughly 200,000 clones, 70% to 90% of them singletons. Material for sequencing was peripheral blood. The source is a man in his sixties with acute or convalescent COVID-19. Each CDR3 is given with its conserved first and last residue. The order of the fields is clone size, V gene, D gene, J gene, CDR3 protein, CDR3 DNA. D genes are given only for firm matches. Not every row has a clone size; where given, it reads once, few, many or a size class.

>.|TRBV19|.|TRBJ2-2
CASSIDPNTGELFF
TGTGCCAGTAGTATAGATCCAAATACCGGGGAGCTGTTTTTT
>.|TRBV6-2/TRBV6-3|.|TRBJ1-5
CASSRTDNQPQHF
TGTGCCAGCAGTCGGACAGATAATCAGCCCCAGCATTTT
>.|TRBV5-1|.|TRBJ2-3
CASSLTGTDTQYF
TGCGCCAGCAGCTTAACCGGGACAGATACGCAGTATTTT
>few|TRBV23-1|TRBD1|TRBJ2-3
CASSQSSPQGRVTDTQYF
TGCGCCAGCAGTCAATCGAGCCCACAGGGGCGGGTCACAGATACGCAGTATTTT
>.|TRBV2|.|TRBJ2-5
CASSLGLNAAQYF
TGTGCCAGCAGTTTGGGGCTGAATGCCGCCCAGTACTTC
>.|TRBV7-3|TRBD1|TRBJ2-7
CASSPGQGAYEQYF
TGTGCCAGCAGCCCGGGACAGGGGGCCTACGAGCAGTACTTC
>.|TRBV6-5|.|TRBJ1-4
CASSFLKTGQREKLFF
TGTGCCAGCAGTTTCCTTAAAACGGGACAAAGGGAAAAACTGTTTTTT
>.|TRBV5-1|TRBD1|TRBJ2-6
CASSSGQGISGANVLTF
TGCGCCAGCAGCTCCGGACAGGGGATCTCTGGGGCCAACGTCCTGACTTTC
>.|TRBV27|.|TRBJ1-5
CASSWGTDQPQHF
TGTGCCAGCAGTTGGGGGACTGATCAGCCCCAGCATTTT
>.|TRBV6-5|.|TRBJ2-3
CASRPGLSTDTQYF
TGTGCCAGCAGGCCAGGGTTGAGCACAGATACGCAGTATTTT
>.|TRBV5-1|.|TRBJ2-7
CASSLGAGFDEQYF
TGCGCCAGCAGCTTGGGGGCAGGGTTCGACGAGCAGTACTTC
>.|TRBV30|.|TRBJ2-3
CAWSMAVAATDTQYF
TGTGCCTGGAGTATGGCGGTAGCGGCCACAGATACGCAGTATTTT
>.|TRBV7-2|TRBD1|TRBJ1-4
CASSDRGKLFF
TGTGCCAGCAGCGACAGGGGAAAACTGTTTTTT
>.|TRBV7-8|TRBD2|TRBJ2-3
CASSLLLAGVRTDTQYF
TGTGCCAGCAGCTTATTACTAGCGGGAGTAAGGACAGATACGCAGTATTTT
>.|TRBV5-6|TRBD2|TRBJ2-5
CASNYLAGGPRGETQYF
TGTGCCAGCAACTACCTAGCGGGAGGCCCCCGGGGGGAGACCCAGTACTTC
>.|TRBV29-1|.|TRBJ1-1
CSVDTETMNTEAFF
TGCAGCGTTGACACAGAGACCATGAACACTGAAGCTTTCTTT
>.|TRBV7-3|.|TRBJ2-1
CASSPVPSVFF
TGTGCCAGCAGCCCTGTGCCGTCGGTCTTCTTC
>once|TRBV19|.|TRBJ2-2
CASSIAGNTGELFF
TGTGCCAGTAGTATAGCCGGGAACACCGGGGAGCTGTTTTTT
>.|TRBV10-1|TRBD1|TRBJ2-3
CASSPGQSSTDTQYF
TGCGCCAGCAGCCCGGGACAGTCTAGCACAGATACGCAGTATTTT
>.|TRBV7-2|TRBD2|TRBJ2-1
CASSLASTSGNNEQFF
TGTGCCAGCAGCTTAGCGAGTACTAGCGGGAACAATGAGCAGTTCTTC
>.|TRBV3-1/TRBV3-2|.|TRBJ2-5
CASSQGVGKQGTQYF
TGTGCCAGCAGCCAAGGGGTGGGCAAACAAGGGACCCAGTACTTC
>.|TRBV5-1|.|TRBJ2-5
CASSPTQRETQYF
TGCGCCAGCAGCCCGACACAGCGGGAGACCCAGTACTTC
>.|TRBV4-3|.|TRBJ1-3
CASSQDGSPGNTIYF
TGCGCCAGCAGCCAAGACGGGTCACCTGGAAACACCATATATTTT
>.|TRBV5-1|.|TRBJ1-4
CASSLGQLFNEKLFF
TGCGCCAGCAGCTTGGGACAGCTATTTAATGAAAAACTGTTTTTT
>.|TRBV18|TRBD2|TRBJ2-5
CASSPPEGGQETQYF
TGTGCCAGCTCACCACCGGAGGGAGGGCAAGAGACCCAGTACTTC
>.|TRBV19|TRBD1|TRBJ2-7
CASSTAGQGTYEQYF
TGTGCCAGTAGTACCGCCGGACAGGGCACCTACGAGCAGTACTTC
>.|TRBV28|TRBD1|TRBJ1-6
CASSVPGQGNSPLHF
TGTGCCAGCAGTGTCCCGGGACAGGGAAATTCACCCCTCCACTTT
>.|TRBV15|.|TRBJ2-7
CATSPLWGRIHEQYF
TGTGCCACCAGCCCACTTTGGGGGAGGATCCACGAGCAGTACTTC
>.|TRBV4-1|TRBD2|TRBJ2-1
CASGGAGGNEQFF
TGCGCCAGTGGGGGAGCGGGAGGAAATGAGCAGTTCTTC
>.|TRBV18|TRBD1|TRBJ1-2
CASSPGPGQGGYGYTF
TGTGCCAGCTCACCTGGGCCGGGACAGGGTGGATATGGCTACACCTTC
>.|TRBV2|.|TRBJ1-1
CASIPNTGNTEAFF
TGTGCCAGCATCCCTAATACAGGGAACACTGAAGCTTTCTTT
>.|TRBV2|.|TRBJ1-1
CASWTASTEAFF
TGTGCCAGCTGGACAGCGAGCACTGAAGCTTTCTTT
>few|TRBV19|TRBD1|TRBJ1-6
CASRTGTANSPLHF
TGTGCCAGTAGAACCGGGACAGCTAATTCACCCCTCCACTTT
>once|TRBV1|.|TRBJ1-1
CTSSRRRMNTEAFF
TGCACCAGCAGCCGGAGGCGGATGAACACTGAAGCTTTCTTT
>.|TRBV24-1|.|TRBJ2-5
CATSEGTGSASRETQYF
TGTGCCACCAGTGAAGGTACAGGGTCGGCCTCCAGGGAGACCCAGTACTTC
>once|TRBV7-2|.|TRBJ2-3
CASSFGGSTDTQYF
TGTGCCAGCAGCTTTGGCGGGAGCACAGATACGCAGTATTTT
>.|TRBV29-1|.|TRBJ1-2
CSVYRDGYGYTF
TGCAGCGTTTACAGGGACGGATATGGCTACACCTTC
>.|TRBV28|TRBD1|TRBJ1-2
CASSPTGAGGYGYTF
TGTGCCAGCAGTCCTACAGGGGCCGGTGGCTATGGCTACACCTTC
>once|TRBV24-1|.|TRBJ2-3
CATSDPRENTQYF
TGTGCCACCAGTGATCCCAGGGAAAATACGCAGTATTTT
>.|TRBV11-2|TRBD2|TRBJ2-1
CASSQLAGGRNEQFF
TGTGCCAGCAGCCAACTAGCGGGAGGCCGCAATGAGCAGTTCTTC
>.|TRBV5-1|.|TRBJ1-2
CASSRGSLLYGYTF
TGCGCCAGCAGCAGAGGCAGCCTTCTCTATGGCTACACCTTC
>.|TRBV6-4|TRBD1|TRBJ1-2
CASSTGQGLGYTF
TGTGCCAGCAGCACGGGACAGGGATTAGGCTACACCTTC
>.|TRBV27|.|TRBJ1-2
CASSSPSEASYGYTF
TGTGCCAGCAGTTCCCCCTCGGAGGCCTCCTATGGCTACACCTTC
>.|TRBV4-3|.|TRBJ1-2
CASSQELTYGYTF
TGCGCCAGCAGCCAAGAATTGACATATGGCTACACCTTC
>.|TRBV3-1/TRBV3-2|TRBD2|TRBJ2-3
CASSQEAGRVTQYF
TGTGCCAGCAGCCAAGAAGCGGGGAGGGTGACGCAGTATTTT
>.|TRBV7-6|TRBD1|TRBJ1-4
CASSSGTAPNEKLFF
TGTGCCAGCAGCTCCGGGACAGCACCTAATGAAAAACTGTTTTTT
>.|TRBV3-1/TRBV3-2|.|TRBJ2-1
CASRQALFAYNEQFF
TGTGCCAGCAGACAGGCCCTTTTCGCCTACAATGAGCAGTTCTTC
>.|TRBV6-2/TRBV6-3|TRBD2|TRBJ2-7
CASSYSRTSGTYEQYF
TGTGCCAGCAGTTACTCGAGAACTAGCGGTACTTACGAGCAGTACTTC
>.|TRBV28|.|TRBJ1-5
CASSSSPTGVRNQPQHF
TGTGCCAGCAGTTCCTCCCCGACAGGCGTTCGCAATCAGCCCCAGCATTTT
>.|TRBV3-1/TRBV3-2|TRBD1|TRBJ1-4
CASSVRDRGRSNEKLFF
TGTGCCAGCAGCGTCCGGGACAGGGGGCGTTCTAATGAAAAACTGTTTTTT
>once|TRBV28|.|TRBJ1-6
CASSREGNSPLHF
TGTGCCAGTTCCAGGGAGGGGAATTCACCCCTCCACTTT
>.|TRBV7-8|.|TRBJ2-3
CASSLAVIRARADTQYF
TGTGCCAGCAGCTTAGCGGTAATAAGGGCGCGGGCAGATACGCAGTATTTT
>.|TRBV2|TRBD1|TRBJ1-3
CASSEQGVSGNTIYF
TGTGCCAGCAGCGAACAGGGGGTATCTGGAAACACCATATATTTT
>.|TRBV18|TRBD1|TRBJ2-5
CASSPLKTGGRGETQYF
TGTGCCAGCTCACCACTGAAGACAGGGGGCAGAGGGGAGACCCAGTACTTC